Listed here is a single T cell receptor beta chain. Its antigen is as yet unknown. Different DNA sequences within this sample yield the same CDR3. The record originates from a study of cytomegalovirus exposure and HLA in healthy donors. Study-wide results and caveats: In a later analysis, common viral pathogens appeared linked to several of the most significant clusters. An assumption of roughly uniform sequencing depth across donors underlay the presence/absence analyses.

This PCR relied on a set of 60 Vbeta primers and 13 Jbeta primers. Here immunoSEQ multiplex PCR was the method, and the copy in TCRdb shows in-frame clones only, minus some. Here the sample table reports tens of thousands of clones. The TCR sequence derives from a female donor in good health and CMV-seronegative. Sequenced input: PBMCs.

The chain's CDR3 is CASSQDGLAGVTDTQYF. CDR3 coding DNA: TGCGCCAGCAGCCAAGATGGCCTAGCGGGGGTCACAGATACGCAGTATTTT. This rearrangement joins TRBV4-3 to TRBJ2-3; TRBD2 agrees at 10 bases. The trim removed 0 bases at V and 2 bases at J, leaving 5 bases unmatched. CDR3 size: 17 residues. Germline CDR1 is LGHNA and CDR2 is YSLEER.